Below, 31 T cell receptor beta chains from the same sample are listed, as sequenced in a study of T cell responses to AZD1222 COVID-19 vaccine. TCRdb's copy holds only in-frame clones and misses some; the assay was immunoSEQ multiplex PCR. The repertoire holds some 150,000 clones, with roughly nine tenths as singletons. Sequencing used peripheral blood, obtained 28 days after the second AZD1222 dose. The receptor source for this set is an adult who received the AZD1222 COVID-19 vaccine.

The chain carries TRBV24-1 and TRBJ1-4; D unclear. The CDR3 runs to 16 residues. Germline CDR1 and CDR2: KGHDR and SFDVKD. V lost 3 bases and J lost 8, with 18 bases in between. The CDR3 loop reads CATSDTRTFDSEKLFF. Written as DNA, the CDR3 is TGTGCCACCAGTGATACTAGGACCTTTGACTCGGAAAAACTGTTTTTT.

This chain uses TRBV4-1 with TRBJ1-4; TRBD1 matches 11 bases. V shed 4 bases, J shed 8 bases, and the junction held 6 bases outside the gene matches. Germline values: CDR1 MGHRA, CDR2 YSYEKL. This CDR3 is built from 15 residues. DNA for the CDR3: TGCGCCAGCAGCCGTCAAGGGACAGGGGGGGAAAAACTGTTTTTT. Translation: CASSRQGTGGEKLFF.

The chain joins TRBV2 to TRBJ1-3, with D possibly matching TRBD1 (6 bases). CDR3 size: 16 residues. Germline-derived CDR1 and CDR2 are SNHLY and FYNNEI. The V end lost 7 bases, the J end lost 3 bases, and 19 bases lay between the germline ends. The CDR3 coding sequence is TGTGCCAGCACCTCACCCGTGGGCAGGGGTGGAAACACCATATATTTT. Protein product: CASTSPVGRGGNTIYF.

The table lists this clone with a count of one. V is TRBV10-3 and J is TRBJ2-7; 12 nucleotides align to TRBD2. The CDR3 contains 17 residues. Per the germline V gene, CDR1 is ENHRY and CDR2 is SYGVKD. V lost 0 bases, J lost 2 bases, and 5 bases stayed unmatched. The CDR3 DNA sequence: TGTGCCATCAGTGAGTCGTCGAGACTAGCGGGGGCCTACGAGCAGTACTTC. Translating gives CAISESSRLAGAYEQYF.

The count of this clone is one. V is TRBV29-1 and J is TRBJ1-1; no firm D call. Germline V gene sequence: CDR1 SQVTM, CDR2 ANQGSEA. V was shortened by 8 bases and J by 3 bases, with 7 bases between the two germline ends. The CDR3 totals 10 residues. The CDR3 protein is CSFRDTEAFF. CDR3 DNA sequence: TGCAGCTTCCGGGACACTGAAGCTTTCTTT.

The chain couples TRBV29-1 to TRBJ2-5, with D hard to call. The CDR3 has 12 residues. V was clipped by 3 bases and J by 0 bases, with 5 bases between them. Germline values: CDR1 SQVTM, CDR2 ANQGSEA. CDR3 region: CSVDRYQETQYF. DNA for the CDR3: TGCAGCGTTGACAGGTACCAAGAGACCCAGTACTTC.

The chain couples TRBV27 to TRBJ1-2; 8 bases map to TRBD1. The CDR3 has 16 residues. The V gene end was trimmed by 6 bases and the J gene end by 3 bases; junction bases not matched to a gene: 12. Germline V lookup: CDR1 MNHEY, CDR2 SMNVEV (reference sequence). The CDR3, as DNA: TGTGCCAGCAGCTCCTATACCCCAGGGGGCGACTATGGCTACACCTTC. It yields the protein CASSSYTPGGDYGYTF.

The chain combines TRBV27 with TRBJ2-7; the match to TRBD2 covers 11 bases. The CDR3 spans 14 residues. CDR1 is MNHEY, CDR2 SMNVEV, per germline (reference sequence). Germline trimming cut 4 bases from V and 2 bases from J; bases unmatched to any gene: 1. The chain's CDR3 is CASSSLAGAYEQYF. Here the CDR3 DNA reads TGTGCCAGCAGTTCACTAGCGGGGGCCTACGAGCAGTACTTC.

This clone came up many times. The chain links TRBV4-2 to TRBJ1-2; D gene uncertain. The CDR3 spans 16 residues. Deletions cut 0 bases from V and 8 bases from J, with 19 bases between. Per germline, CDR1 LGHNA and CDR2 YNFKEQ. CDR3 DNA: TGTGCCAGCAGCCAAGAGCCACCTTATAGTTTCGACGGCTACACCTTC. This gives the protein CASSQEPPYSFDGYTF.

The rearrangement joins TRBV4-2 to TRBJ2-7, with TRBD2 identical over 11 bases. The CDR3 is 15 amino acids. Germline lookup yields CDR1 LGHNA and CDR2 YNFKEQ. V lost 4 bases, J lost 4 bases, and 6 bases stayed unmatched. CDR3 region: CASSPPSGRWYEQYF. CDR3 nucleotides: TGTGCCAGCAGCCCCCCTAGCGGGAGGTGGTACGAGCAGTACTTC.

J is TRBJ1-5 and V is TRBV18; 11 bases are a match to TRBD1. Per germline, CDR1 KGHSH and CDR2 LQKENI. This CDR3 has 18 amino acids. Germline trimming cut 6 bases from V and 0 bases from J; bases unmatched to any gene: 10. CDR3 DNA sequence: TGTGCCAGCTCGAAAAGGGACAGGGGGATCTATAGCAATCAGCCCCAGCATTTT. This codes for CASSKRDRGIYSNQPQHF.

This clone was recorded only once. J is TRBJ2-2 and V is TRBV28; 7 nucleotides line up with TRBD2. There are 16 residues in the CDR3. The J segment lost 4 bases and the V segment lost 5 bases, leaving 10 bases of the junction unmatched. Germline CDR1 and CDR2: MDHEN and SYDVKM. The DNA for the CDR3 is TGTGCCAGCAGTCCCCCGTCTAGCGGTTCCACCGGGGAGCTGTTTTTT. It translates to CASSPPSSGSTGELFF.

The chain is built from TRBV5-1 and TRBJ2-1; 10 bases agree with TRBD2. V lost 0 bases and J lost 12; bases outside the gene matches: 9. The CDR3 is 15 amino acids. Germline V gene lookup returns CDR1 SGHRS and CDR2 YFSETQ. CDR3 sequence: CASSLGAGGVRVQFF. CDR3 sequence (DNA): TGCGCCAGCAGCTTGGGAGCGGGAGGGGTCAGAGTGCAGTTCTTC.

V and J are TRBV6-2 or TRBV6-3 and TRBJ2-5, with a possible D match to TRBD1 (5 bases). V lost 6 bases and J 1 base, leaving 12 bases between the germline ends. The CDR3 spans 14 residues. The germline gives CDR1 MNHEY, CDR2 SVGEGT. The CDR3 loop reads CASSRRGFQETQYF. CDR3 sequence (DNA): TGTGCCAGCAGCCGTAGGGGTTTCCAAGAGACCCAGTACTTC.

This clone was observed a single time. The chain combines TRBV4-1 with TRBJ2-7; no clear D. This CDR3 comprises 15 residues. The V and J ends lost 0 bases and 2 bases respectively, with 11 bases between them. Germline-derived CDR1 and CDR2 are MGHRA and YSYEKL. CDR3 sequence (DNA): TGCGCCAGCAGCCAAGATGGGCTGCTGACCTACGAGCAGTACTTC. Translation gives CASSQDGLLTYEQYF.

The rearrangement links TRBV6-4 to TRBJ2-3, with D possibly being TRBD2 (5 bases). The CDR3 totals 15 residues. V dropped 0 bases and J dropped 6 bases, with 13 bases sitting between them. Germline loops: CDR1 MRHNA, CDR2 SNTAGT. The CDR3 DNA is TGTGCCAGCAGTGACTCCGCCGGGGAGTTGGATACGCAGTATTTT. This gives the protein CASSDSAGELDTQYF.

This clone was picked up a small number of times. The rearrangement joins TRBV7-2 to TRBJ2-1; no clear D gene. V was clipped by 4 bases and J by 6 bases, with 10 bases between them. Germline CDR1 reads SGHTA; CDR2 reads FQGNSA. The CDR3 is 13 residues long. In nucleotides, the CDR3 is TGTGCCAGCAGCTCCCAGGTTGGCAATGAGCAGTTCTTC. This encodes CASSSQVGNEQFF.

The V call is TRBV28, the J call TRBJ1-1, with TRBD1 matching 7 bases. Germline values: CDR1 MDHEN, CDR2 SYDVKM. V dropped 8 bases and J dropped 0; count of bases not matched to a gene: 9. The CDR3 is 15 residues long. The CDR3 coding sequence is TGTGCCAGCGGCTACCCCGACAGGGTGAACACTGAAGCTTTCTTT. Protein: CASGYPDRVNTEAFF. The full variable domain, in which reference TRBV28 and TRBJ1-1 provide the parts outside the CDR3, is DVKVTQSSRYLVKRTGEKVFLECVQDMDHENMFWYRQDPGLGLRLIYFSYDVKMKEKGDIPEGYSVSREKKERFSLILESASTNQTSMYLCASGYPDRVNTEAFFGQGTRLTVV.

The gene calls are TRBV19 and TRBJ2-1; TRBD1 is a possible D gene (5 bases). V lost 1 base, J lost 0 bases, and 10 bases lay in between. Per germline, CDR1 LNHDA and CDR2 SQIVND (reference sequence). This CDR3 has 16 amino acids. The CDR3 DNA reads as TGTGCCAGTAGTATAGGGGGCGGTGGCTCCTACAATGAGCAGTTCTTC. Protein product: CASSIGGGGSYNEQFF.

V is TRBV12-3 or TRBV12-4 and J is TRBJ1-4; 8 bases align to TRBD1. Unmatched junction bases numbered 1, after V lost 7 bases and J lost 6 bases. CDR3 size: 12 residues. The CDR3, as DNA: TGTGCCAGCACAGGGGGCGATGAAAAACTGTTTTTT. Protein: CASTGGDEKLFF.

The genes are TRBV18 and TRBJ2-1; a possible D gene is TRBD2 (5 bases). The V gene lost 3 bases and the J gene lost 1 base, with 22 bases spanning the gap. The CDR3 length is 19 residues. Per germline, CDR1 KGHSH and CDR2 LQKENI. The CDR3 reads CASSPGDGLPRGSYNEQFF. CDR3 sequence (DNA): TGTGCCAGCTCACCGGGAGACGGGCTCCCTAGAGGTTCCTACAATGAGCAGTTCTTC.

The genes are TRBV5-8 and TRBJ1-3; D is unclear. The CDR3 has 16 amino acids. The V end was cut by 6 bases, the J end by 0 bases, with 16 bases between. From germline, CDR1 is SGHTS and CDR2 YDEGEE. The DNA of the CDR3 is TGTGCCAGCACCGGAGCCGGACGGGGCTCTGGAAACACCATATATTTT. It specifies CASTGAGRGSGNTIYF.

This clone was seen just once. V gene TRBV28 combines with J gene TRBJ1-2; the D gene is possibly TRBD1 (6 bases). This CDR3 comprises 15 residues. Germline loops: CDR1 MDHEN, CDR2 SYDVKM. V was cut by 5 bases and J by 5 bases, with 18 bases left in between. Here the CDR3 reads CASSQPLGAGYGYTF. CDR3 bases: TGTGCCAGCAGTCAACCCTTGGGGGCTGGGTATGGCTACACCTTC.

This sequence joins TRBV23-1 and TRBJ1-2, with no clear D. TRBV23-1 is classed as an ORF, of uncertain function. The CDR3 totals 12 residues. Between the trimmed V and J ends, which lost 5 bases and 2 bases, there was a span of 6 bases. CDR3 in amino acids: CASSEKNYGYTF. Written as DNA, the CDR3 is TGCGCCAGCAGTGAAAAGAACTATGGCTACACCTTC.

This chain joins TRBV12-3 or TRBV12-4 and TRBJ1-1; D remains unclear. This CDR3 is built from 12 residues. Trimming shortened V by 5 bases and J by 10 bases, and 14 bases separated the two germline ends. In nucleotides, the CDR3 is TGTGCCAGCAGTGCGCAGGCGTATGGAGCTTTCTTT. Translating it yields CASSAQAYGAFF.

The chain carries TRBV18 and TRBJ2-5; TRBD1 aligns across 7 bases. The CDR3 has 15 residues. Losses at the gene ends were 3 bases for V and 2 bases for J; bases not matched to a gene: 6. Germline CDR1 reads KGHSH; CDR2 reads LQKENI. For the CDR3, the DNA is TGTGCCAGCTCACCTTTGGGGACAGTTCAAGAGACCCAGTACTTC. This gives the protein CASSPLGTVQETQYF.

The chain carries TRBV6-5 and TRBJ1-2, with 10 bases that match TRBD1. The germline V gene has CDR1 MNHEY and CDR2 SVGAGI. Trimming removed 7 bases from V and 3 bases from J; junction bases left unmatched: 8. CDR3 length: 15 residues. CDR3 loop: CASTLGQGFDYGYTF. The CDR3 region has the DNA TGTGCCAGCACCCTGGGACAGGGGTTTGACTATGGCTACACCTTC.

This clone has a single count. This chain joins TRBV6-5 and TRBJ1-1; weak D call: TRBD1 (6 bases). Germline V gene data show CDR1 as MNHEY and CDR2 as SVGAGI. The CDR3 is 13 residues long. The V end lost 6 bases, the J end lost 12 bases, and 20 bases lay between the germline ends. CDR3 in amino acids: CASRPTSGVLSFF. CDR3 nucleotide sequence: TGTGCCAGCAGACCCACTTCAGGGGTTTTATCTTTCTTT.

This chain's CDR3 is CASSNRDRGYEQYF. The DNA for the CDR3 is TGTGCCAGCAGCAACCGGGACAGGGGTTACGAGCAGTACTTC. The chain joins TRBV7-2 to TRBJ2-7; 10 nucleotides agree with TRBD1. Germline V gene sequence: CDR1 SGHTA, CDR2 FQGNSA. V lost 5 bases, J lost 4 bases, and 5 bases stayed unmatched. The CDR3 spans 14 residues.

V and J are TRBV18 and TRBJ1-1; D call uncertain. The germline CDR1 and CDR2 sequences are KGHSH and LQKENI. V lost 3 bases and J lost 1, with 18 bases in between. This CDR3 has 17 amino acids. CDR3 residues: CASSPQPGSWRNTEAFF. CDR3 nucleotide sequence: TGTGCCAGCTCACCCCAACCGGGGAGCTGGAGGAACACTGAAGCTTTCTTT. The variable domain in full, with the rest retrieved from reference TRBV18 and TRBJ1-1, is NAGVMQNPRHLVRRRGQEARLRCSPMKGHSHVYWYRQLPEEGLKFMVYLQKENIIDESGMPKERFSAEFPKEGPSILRIQQVVRGDSAAYFCASSPQPGSWRNTEAFFGQGTRLTVV.

The chain couples TRBV12-5 to TRBJ2-7, with 7 bases that match TRBD2. Trimming took 0 bases from V and 0 from J; bases not matched to a gene: 8. Germline values: CDR1 LGHNT, CDR2 FRNRAP. The CDR3 consists of 17 residues. The CDR3 here is CASGLVVREAVSYEQYF. CDR3 coding DNA: TGTGCTAGTGGTTTGGTTGTCCGGGAGGCAGTCTCCTACGAGCAGTACTTC.